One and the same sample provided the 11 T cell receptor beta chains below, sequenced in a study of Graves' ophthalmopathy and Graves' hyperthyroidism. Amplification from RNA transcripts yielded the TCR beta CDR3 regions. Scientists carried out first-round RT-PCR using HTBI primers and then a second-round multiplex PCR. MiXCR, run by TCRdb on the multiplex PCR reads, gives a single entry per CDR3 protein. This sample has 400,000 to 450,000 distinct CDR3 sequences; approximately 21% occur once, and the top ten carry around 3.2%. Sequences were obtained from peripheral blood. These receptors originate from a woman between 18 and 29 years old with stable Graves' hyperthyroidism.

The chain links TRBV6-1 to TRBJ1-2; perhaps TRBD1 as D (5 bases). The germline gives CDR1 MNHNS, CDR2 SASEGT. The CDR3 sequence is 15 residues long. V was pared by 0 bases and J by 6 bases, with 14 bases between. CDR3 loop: CASSEAGSGMNGYTF. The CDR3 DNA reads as TGTGCCAGCAGTGAAGCAGGTTCAGGGATGAATGGCTACACCTTC.

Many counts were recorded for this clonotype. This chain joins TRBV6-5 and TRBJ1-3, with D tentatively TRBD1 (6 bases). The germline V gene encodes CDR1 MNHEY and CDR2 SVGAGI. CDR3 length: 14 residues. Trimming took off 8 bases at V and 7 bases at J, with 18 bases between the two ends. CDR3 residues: CASALAEGGNTIYF. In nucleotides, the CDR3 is TGTGCCAGCGCGCTAGCGGAAGGGGGGAACACCATATATTTT.

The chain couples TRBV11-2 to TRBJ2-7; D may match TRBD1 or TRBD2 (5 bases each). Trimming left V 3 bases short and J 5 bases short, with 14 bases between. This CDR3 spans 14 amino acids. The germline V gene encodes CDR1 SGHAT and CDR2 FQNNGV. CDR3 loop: CASSLDPMGDEQYF. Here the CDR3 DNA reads TGTGCCAGCAGCTTGGACCCCATGGGGGACGAGCAGTACTTC.

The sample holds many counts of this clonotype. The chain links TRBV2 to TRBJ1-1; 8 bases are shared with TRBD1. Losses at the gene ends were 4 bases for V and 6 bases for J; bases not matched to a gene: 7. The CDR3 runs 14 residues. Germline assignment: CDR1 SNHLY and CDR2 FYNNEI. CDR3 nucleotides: TGTGCCAGCAGTGGGGGTGACAGGGGACCTGAAGCTTTCTTT. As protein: CASSGGDRGPEAFF.

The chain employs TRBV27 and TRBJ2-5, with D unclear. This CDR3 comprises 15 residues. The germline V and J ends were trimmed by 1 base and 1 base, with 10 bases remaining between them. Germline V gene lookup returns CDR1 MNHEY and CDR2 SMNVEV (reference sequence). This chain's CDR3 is CASSLYGFPQETQYF. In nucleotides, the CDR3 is TGTGCCAGCAGTTTATATGGGTTTCCCCAAGAGACCCAGTACTTC.

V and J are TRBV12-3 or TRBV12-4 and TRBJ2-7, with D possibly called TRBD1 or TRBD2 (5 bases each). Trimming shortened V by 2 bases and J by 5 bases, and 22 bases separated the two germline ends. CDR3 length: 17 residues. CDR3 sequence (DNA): TGTGCCAGCAGTTTATGGCACGGGGCTATCTGGGGCGACGAGCAGTACTTC. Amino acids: CASSLWHGAIWGDEQYF.

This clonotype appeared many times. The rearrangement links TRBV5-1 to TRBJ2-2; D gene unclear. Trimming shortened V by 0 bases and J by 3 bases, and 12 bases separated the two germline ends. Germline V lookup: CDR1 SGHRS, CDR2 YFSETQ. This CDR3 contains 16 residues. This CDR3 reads CASSLVPGEDTGELFF. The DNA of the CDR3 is TGCGCCAGCAGCTTGGTCCCAGGCGAAGACACCGGGGAGCTGTTTTTT.

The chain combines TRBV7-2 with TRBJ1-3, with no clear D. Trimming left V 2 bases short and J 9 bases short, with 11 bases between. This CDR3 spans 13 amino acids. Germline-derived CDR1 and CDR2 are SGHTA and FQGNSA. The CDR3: CASSLTVLGTIYF. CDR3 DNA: TGTGCCAGCAGCTTAACAGTTCTTGGCACCATATATTTT.

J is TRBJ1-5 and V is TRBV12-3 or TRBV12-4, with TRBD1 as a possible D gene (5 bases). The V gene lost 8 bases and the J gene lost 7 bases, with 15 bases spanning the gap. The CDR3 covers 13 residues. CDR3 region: CASGLAGGQPQHF. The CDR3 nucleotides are TGTGCCAGCGGATTGGCCGGGGGACAGCCCCAGCATTTT.

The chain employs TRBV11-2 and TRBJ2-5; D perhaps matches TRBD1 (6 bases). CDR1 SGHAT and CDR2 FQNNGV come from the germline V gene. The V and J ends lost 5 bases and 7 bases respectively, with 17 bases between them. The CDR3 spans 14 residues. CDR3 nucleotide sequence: TGTGCCAGCAGCGCGACACAGGGCTTCGGGACCCAGTACTTC. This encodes CASSATQGFGTQYF. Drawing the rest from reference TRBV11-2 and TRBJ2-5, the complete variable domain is EAGVAQSPRYKIIEKRQSVAFWCNPISGHATLYWYQQILGQGPKLLIQFQNNGVVDDSQLPKDRFSAERLKGVDSTLKIQPAKLEDSAVYLCASSATQGFGTQYFGPGTRLLVL.

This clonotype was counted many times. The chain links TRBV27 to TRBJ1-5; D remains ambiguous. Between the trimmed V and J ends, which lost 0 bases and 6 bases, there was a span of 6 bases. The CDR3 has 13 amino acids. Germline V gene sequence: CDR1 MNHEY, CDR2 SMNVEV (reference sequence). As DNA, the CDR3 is TGTGCCAGCAGTTTATCGGAGAGTCAGCCCCAGCATTTT. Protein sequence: CASSLSESQPQHF.